Following are 32 T cell receptor beta chains from one sample sequenced in a study of PD-1 blockade in classical Hodgkin lymphoma. Each patient's relapse followed autologous stem cell transplantation, and brentuximab vedotin exposure varied. Profiled with immunoSEQ multiplex PCR; TCRdb holds only in-frame clones, not every one. This table has approximately 100,000 clones, approximately 90% appearing once. Source: peripheral blood mononuclear cells (PBMCs), taken before the second cycle of nivolumab. These receptors were taken from a human donor with classical Hodgkin lymphoma.

This clone has just one count. CDR3 bases: TGTGCCAGCAGTTACTCTCTGGACCCCACTGAAGCTTTCTTT. As protein: CASSYSLDPTEAFF. This chain uses TRBV6-5 with TRBJ1-1; D call uncertain. Germline V gene lookup returns CDR1 MNHEY and CDR2 SVGAGI. V shed 0 bases and J shed 4 bases, with 9 bases lying between them. The CDR3 sequence is 14 residues long.

V gene TRBV5-1 combines with J gene TRBJ2-3; 8 nucleotides align to TRBD2. V shed 0 bases and J 1 base; nucleotides not matched to a gene: 4. This CDR3 spans 16 amino acids. Germline CDR1 reads SGHRS; CDR2 reads YFSETQ. The CDR3 DNA is TGCGCCAGCAGCTTGGGGCATAGCGGGGGCACAGATACGCAGTATTTT. As protein: CASSLGHSGGTDTQYF.

This chain joins TRBV27 and TRBJ1-2; D is unresolved. There are 14 residues in the CDR3. Trimming cost V 5 bases and J 8 bases, with 18 bases left between them. Per germline, CDR1 MNHEY and CDR2 SMNVEV (reference sequence). CDR3 residues: CASSPHGSMAGYTF. CDR3 sequence (DNA): TGTGCCAGCAGTCCCCACGGCAGCATGGCGGGCTACACCTTC.

The V gene is TRBV28, the J gene TRBJ1-2; TRBD1 agrees at 7 bases. The CDR3 covers 15 residues. V gave up 3 bases and J gave up 0 bases; unmatched junction bases: 4. The germline CDR1 and CDR2 sequences are MDHEN and SYDVKM. As DNA, the CDR3 is TGTGCCAGCAGTTTCCCGACAGGGACTAACTATGGCTACACCTTC. This sequence encodes CASSFPTGTNYGYTF.

V and J are TRBV13 and TRBJ2-3; no clear D gene. The CDR3 totals 14 residues. V was trimmed by 5 bases and J by 0 bases, leaving 9 bases between them. The V gene's germline CDR1 is PRHDT and CDR2 FYEKMQ (reference sequence). Here the CDR3 reads CASSPGSSTDTQYF. The CDR3 nucleotides are TGTGCCAGCAGCCCCGGGTCTAGCACAGATACGCAGTATTTT.

This chain connects TRBV6-4 to TRBJ1-2; TRBD1 agrees at 9 bases. CDR1 and CDR2 from the germline V gene are MRHNA and SNTAGT. The CDR3 contains 13 residues. The V and J ends lost 4 bases and 4 bases, in that order; junction bases with no gene match: 1. The chain's CDR3 is CASSATGGYGYTF. The CDR3 DNA sequence: TGTGCCAGCAGTGCGACAGGGGGCTATGGCTACACCTTC.

This clone came up once. The DNA of the CDR3 is TGCAGCGTTGCCGAACAGGGGTCGAGCAATCAGCCCCAGCATTTT. It specifies CSVAEQGSSNQPQHF. The chain couples TRBV29-1 to TRBJ1-5; TRBD1 aligns across 7 bases. Germline V gene lookup returns CDR1 SQVTM and CDR2 ANQGSEA. J gave up 1 base and V 4 bases, and 7 bases lay outside the gene matches. The CDR3 contains 15 residues.

The chain carries TRBV21-1 and TRBJ1-5. TRBV21-1 is described as a pseudogene. The CDR3 length is 14 residues. The CDR3 sequence: CASSARRRDQPQHF. The DNA for the CDR3 is TGTGCCAGCAGCGCCCGAAGGAGAGATCAGCCCCAGCATTTT.

V is TRBV5-1 and J is TRBJ2-5; D gene uncertain. Trimming removed 1 base from V and 2 bases from J, with 0 bases in between. The CDR3 loop spans 11 amino acids. From germline, CDR1 is SGHRS and CDR2 YFSETQ. The CDR3 protein is CASSLQETQYF. DNA of the CDR3: TGCGCCAGCAGCTTGCAAGAGACCCAGTACTTC.

This chain links TRBV4-1 with TRBJ2-7, with 9 bases identical to TRBD1. The CDR3 sequence is 14 residues long. Germline loops: CDR1 MGHRA, CDR2 YSYEKL. The J segment lost 1 base and the V segment lost 10 bases, leaving 8 bases of the junction unmatched. The CDR3 DNA is TGCGCCACCTCCTGGGACAGGGCGTCCTACGAGCAGTACTTC. Protein: CATSWDRASYEQYF.

V is TRBV6-5 and J is TRBJ2-5; TRBD1 is a possible D gene (5 bases). The V end lost 5 bases, the J end lost 5 bases, and 15 bases lay between the germline ends. This CDR3 comprises 14 residues. Germline V gene lookup returns CDR1 MNHEY and CDR2 SVGAGI. CDR3 sequence reads: CASSTGSGRETQYF. The CDR3 DNA reads as TGTGCCAGCAGTACCGGATCAGGGCGGGAGACCCAGTACTTC.

This sequence joins TRBV7-2 and TRBJ1-2; TRBD1 is a possible D gene (5 bases). CDR1 is SGHTA, CDR2 FQGNSA, per germline. The V and J ends lost 3 bases and 7 bases respectively, with 9 bases between them. The CDR3 has 12 residues. The CDR3 sequence is CASSFSGFGYTF. CDR3 coding DNA: TGTGCCAGCAGCTTCTCAGGGTTTGGCTACACCTTC.

The chain has TRBV5-1 and TRBJ1-1; weak D call: TRBD1 (5 bases). This CDR3 has 15 amino acids. The germline CDR1 and CDR2 sequences are SGHRS and YFSETQ. The ends were cut back, 0 bases at V and 4 bases at J, with 13 bases in the middle. CDR3 sequence reads: CASSLDQGEGTEAFF. The CDR3 DNA is TGCGCCAGCAGCTTGGATCAGGGAGAGGGCACTGAAGCTTTCTTT. Combining the CDR3 with reference TRBV5-1 and TRBJ1-1 gives the whole variable domain KAGVTQTPRYLIKTRGQQVTLSCSPISGHRSVSWYQQTPGQGLQFLFEYFSETQRNKGNFPGRFSGRQFSNSRSEMNVSTLELGDSALYLCASSLDQGEGTEAFFGQGTRLTVV.

The V and J genes are TRBV7-2 and TRBJ1-1; D is possibly TRBD1 (6 bases). This CDR3 is built from 15 residues. In germline, CDR1 is SGHTA, CDR2 FQGNSA. V lost 6 bases to trimming and J lost 3 bases, with 17 bases between them. CDR3 coding DNA: TGTGCCAGCAGTCTACGGGGGGCGAGGGACACTGAAGCTTTCTTT. Protein: CASSLRGARDTEAFF.

This chain joins TRBV7-9 and TRBJ1-6; D might be TRBD1 (6 bases). V lost 5 bases and J 7 bases, leaving 15 bases between the germline ends. Germline values: CDR1 SEHNR, CDR2 FQNEAQ (reference sequence). The CDR3 runs 15 residues. The CDR3 region has the DNA TGTGCCAGCAGCGTAGACAGGAGGGGGAATTCACCCCTCCACTTT. This encodes CASSVDRRGNSPLHF.

The gene calls are TRBV11-2 and TRBJ2-4; D unresolved. Germline lookup yields CDR1 SGHAT and CDR2 FQNNGV. CDR3 size: 17 residues. The germline V and J ends were trimmed by 1 base and 0 bases, with 13 bases remaining between them. The CDR3 sequence is CASSLAGLVLAKNIQYF. Here the CDR3 DNA reads TGTGCCAGCAGCTTAGCGGGCTTAGTGCTAGCCAAAAACATTCAGTACTTC.

The rearrangement uses TRBV11-2 and TRBJ1-2, with 8 bases lining up with TRBD1. The CDR3 is 14 amino acids. The J segment lost 3 bases and the V segment lost 3 bases, leaving 3 bases of the junction unmatched. Germline V gene data show CDR1 as SGHAT and CDR2 as FQNNGV. The CDR3: CASSLGTGHYGYTF. The CDR3 nucleotides are TGTGCCAGCAGCTTGGGGACAGGACACTATGGCTACACCTTC.

The chain is built from TRBV6-5 and TRBJ2-3, with TRBD2 matching 7 bases. CDR3 size: 15 residues. The trim removed 10 bases at V and 4 bases at J, leaving 14 bases unmatched. Germline V gives CDR1 MNHEY, CDR2 SVGAGI. The CDR3 sequence: CATYPGRVSADTQYF. The DNA for the CDR3 is TGTGCCACTTACCCGGGGAGGGTCTCCGCAGATACGCAGTATTTT.

This chain connects TRBV2 to TRBJ1-5, with TRBD1 matching over 9 bases. This CDR3 has 15 residues. Germline CDR1 reads SNHLY; CDR2 reads FYNNEI. Unmatched junction bases numbered 4, after V lost 6 bases and J lost 1 base. This chain's CDR3 is CASRSGTGSNQPQHF. In DNA form, the CDR3 reads TGTGCCAGCAGGAGCGGGACAGGGAGCAATCAGCCCCAGCATTTT.

This clone came up once. The chain combines TRBV7-8 with TRBJ2-1, with 8 positions matching TRBD2. The CDR3 is 16 amino acids. Germline loops: CDR1 SGHVS, CDR2 FQNEAQ. Trimming removed 1 base from V and 1 base from J; junction bases left unmatched: 3. The CDR3 here is CASSLGAGASYNEQFF. The CDR3 nucleotides are TGTGCCAGCAGCTTAGGAGCGGGGGCTTCCTACAATGAGCAGTTCTTC.

This chain links TRBV4-3 with TRBJ2-1; TRBD2 aligns across 9 bases. Germline assignment: CDR1 LGHNA and CDR2 YSLEER. CDR3 size: 17 residues. Trimming removed 0 bases from V and 5 bases from J; junction bases left unmatched: 8. CDR3 DNA: TGCGCCAGCAGCCAAGAATGGGGGCGGGGGGGCGACAATGAGCAGTTCTTC. Residues: CASSQEWGRGGDNEQFF.

This rearrangement joins TRBV9 to TRBJ2-2, with D possibly matching TRBD2 (7 bases). The ends were cut back, 4 bases at V and 2 bases at J, with 15 bases in the middle. The CDR3 contains 16 residues. CDR1 and CDR2 (germline): SGDLS, YYNGEE. The CDR3 nucleotides are TGTGCCAGCAGCCCCCGGGGGGCGGGAAACACCGGGGAGCTGTTTTTT. Its translation is CASSPRGAGNTGELFF.

The chain employs TRBV9 and TRBJ2-5; 7 nucleotides align to TRBD2. Germline V CDR1 and CDR2: SGDLS, YYNGEE. The V and J ends lost 3 bases and 1 base, in that order; junction bases with no gene match: 3. CDR3 length equals 14 residues. The DNA for the CDR3 is TGTGCCAGCAGCGGGGAGGGGTTCCAAGAGACCCAGTACTTC. Translated: CASSGEGFQETQYF.

The chain recombines TRBV7-9 with TRBJ2-7, with D unresolved. The CDR3 consists of 17 residues. Germline V gene lookup returns CDR1 SEHNR and CDR2 FQNEAQ (reference sequence). V was shortened by 1 base and J by 3 bases, with 19 bases between the two germline ends. CDR3 region: CASSLGWASEKLYEQYF. The CDR3 region has the DNA TGTGCCAGCAGCTTAGGATGGGCCTCAGAAAAACTCTACGAGCAGTACTTC.

Concerning this clone itself: An end of the junction differs from the germline gene, which may be a read error. V usage is TRBV29-1 and J usage is TRBJ2-2, with D possibly being TRBD1 (6 bases). Germline V CDR1 and CDR2: SQVTM, ANQGSEA. This CDR3 region has 13 residues. The CDR3 nucleotides read TGCAGCGTGGAAGGGGGGAACACCGGGGAGCTGTTTTTT. It codes for CSVEGGNTGELFF.

The rearrangement uses TRBV5-1 and TRBJ2-5, with D unclear. Germline CDR1 and CDR2: SGHRS and YFSETQ. There are 14 residues in the CDR3. V lost 0 bases to trimming and J lost 2 bases, with 8 bases between them. CDR3 DNA: TGCGCCAGCAGCTTGGCCATAGGGCAAGAGACCCAGTACTTC. It codes for CASSLAIGQETQYF.

The gene calls are TRBV14 and TRBJ1-1; no clear D gene. The germline gives CDR1 SGHDN, CDR2 FVKESK. CDR3 length: 13 amino acids. V was shortened by 0 bases and J by 7 bases, with 9 bases between the two germline ends. Here the CDR3 DNA reads TGTGCCAGCAGCCAAGATTTGGAATTTGAAGCTTTCTTT. Protein: CASSQDLEFEAFF. The entire variable domain, with the rest obtained from reference TRBV14 and TRBJ1-1, is as follows: EAGVTQFPSHSVIEKGQTVTLRCDPISGHDNLYWYRRVMGKEIKFLLHFVKESKQDESGMPNNRFLAERTGGTYSTLKVQPAELEDSGVYFCASSQDLEFEAFFGQGTRLTVV.

This chain links TRBV18 with TRBJ2-7; D may be TRBD2 (5 bases). The germline CDR1 and CDR2 sequences are KGHSH and LQKENI. Trimming removed 4 bases at V and 3 bases at J, with 10 bases between. The CDR3 is 13 residues long. The chain's CDR3 is CASSLGSGYEQYF. DNA of the CDR3: TGTGCCAGCTCACTAGGGAGCGGCTACGAGCAGTACTTC.

The chain is built from TRBV4-2 and TRBJ2-2, with a tentative D call TRBD1 (5 bases). The germline V gene has CDR1 LGHNA and CDR2 YNFKEQ. V was shortened by 1 base and J by 5 bases, with 11 bases between the two germline ends. This CDR3 spans 15 amino acids. CDR3 coding DNA: TGTGCCAGCAGCCAAGGGGGCCTGAGGACCGGGGAGCTGTTTTTT. The encoded protein is CASSQGGLRTGELFF.

The chain carries TRBV28 and TRBJ1-2; D is undetermined. From germline, CDR1 is MDHEN and CDR2 SYDVKM. V shed 6 bases and J shed 0 bases, with 2 bases lying between them. The CDR3 runs 11 residues. CDR3 sequence: CASRPNYGYTF. CDR3 coding DNA: TGTGCCAGCAGACCTAACTATGGCTACACCTTC.

This clone came up once. The V call is TRBV7-9, the J call TRBJ1-2; perhaps TRBD1 as D (5 bases). Germline values: CDR1 SEHNR, CDR2 FQNEAQ (reference sequence). This CDR3 region has 14 residues. Trimming cost V 1 base and J 6 bases, with 12 bases left between them. DNA for the CDR3: TGTGCCAGCAGCTTAGGCGGGGGGAGAGATGGCTACACCTTC. It is translated as CASSLGGGRDGYTF.

This clone was seen once. The rearrangement links TRBV6-1 to TRBJ2-1; D is unclear. The germline CDR1 and CDR2 sequences are MNHNS and SASEGT. The CDR3 consists of 14 residues. The V end lost 7 bases, the J end lost 8 bases, and 18 bases lay between the germline ends. The CDR3 spells CASIPRLRVHEQFF. For the CDR3, the DNA is TGTGCCAGCATCCCAAGGCTAAGGGTTCATGAGCAGTTCTTC.